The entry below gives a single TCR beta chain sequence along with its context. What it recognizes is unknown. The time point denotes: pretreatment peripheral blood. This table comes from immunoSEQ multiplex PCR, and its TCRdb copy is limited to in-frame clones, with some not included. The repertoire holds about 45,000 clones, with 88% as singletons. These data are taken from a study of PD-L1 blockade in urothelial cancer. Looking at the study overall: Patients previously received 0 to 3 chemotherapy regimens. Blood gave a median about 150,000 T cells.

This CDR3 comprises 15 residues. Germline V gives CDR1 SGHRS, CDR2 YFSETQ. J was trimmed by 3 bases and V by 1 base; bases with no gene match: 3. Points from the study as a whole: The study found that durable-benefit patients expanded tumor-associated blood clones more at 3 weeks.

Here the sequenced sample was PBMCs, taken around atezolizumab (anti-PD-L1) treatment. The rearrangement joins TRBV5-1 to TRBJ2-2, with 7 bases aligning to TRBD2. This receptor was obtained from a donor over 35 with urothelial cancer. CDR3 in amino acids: CASSLPLADTGELFF. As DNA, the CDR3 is TGCGCCAGCAGCTTGCCCCTAGCGGACACCGGGGAGCTGTTTTTT.